The T cell receptor beta chain under discussion was sequenced for a study of shared clonotypes between healthy human individuals. This clone has just one count. This CDR3 region has 13 residues. The V gene's germline CDR1 is SNHLY and CDR2 FYNNEI. With 4 bases removed from V and 7 bases from J, the gap between germline ends came to 13 bases. For each subset, genomic DNA was distributed in equal portions over several immunoSEQ plates. Original handling: ImmunoSEQ sequences covered only the junction and lacked quality scores; filtering therefore differed. Only in-frame clones appear in the TCRdb table, and some are missing; sequencing was by immunoSEQ multiplex PCR. V and J calls and clone size are copied from that table; D and trimming were computed from the DNA. The sample lists roughly 1,100,000 clones; more than 65% were seen once.

Sequenced sample: memory CD4+ T cells sorted from blood. Noted subset: CD45RA-negative fraction. The chain combines TRBV2 with TRBJ2-5, with D perhaps TRBD1 (5 bases). The TCR comes from a young man in good health. In DNA form, the CDR3 reads TGTGCCAGCAGTGGCCGCGGCAGGGTGACCCAGTACTTC. As protein: CASSGRGRVTQYF. The variable domain in full, completed from reference TRBV2 and TRBJ2-5, reads EPEVTQTPSHQVTQMGQEVILRCVPISNHLYFYWYRQILGQKVEFLVSFYNNEISEKSEIFDDQFSVERPDGSNFTLKIRSTKLEDSAMYFCASSGRGRVTQYFGPGTRLLVL.